The clone carrying this T cell receptor (beta chain) was observed at least ten times. The entry originates in a study of breast tumors, draining lymph nodes, adjacent tissues. Per germline, CDR1 MNHEY and CDR2 SVGEGT. This CDR3 comprises 14 residues. Trimming took off 7 bases at V and 0 bases at J, with 13 bases between the two ends. TCRdb recomputed calls from the multiplex PCR reads with MiXCR, one row per CDR3 protein. The sample has 65,000 to 80,000 distinct CDR3 sequences; approximately 19% are singletons. Breast cancer patients provided tissue from their axillary draining lymph nodes. The TCR originated in a female donor with breast cancer. Some clones in this sample may be carry-over from other donors' samples. The chain recombines TRBV6-2 or TRBV6-3 with TRBJ2-7; possibly TRBD1 for D (6 bases). Sequenced: axillary lymph node tissue. CDR3 region: CASTDRQDSYEQYF. The CDR3, as DNA: TGTGCCAGCACCGACCGACAGGACTCCTACGAGCAGTACTTC.